This passage covers 13 T cell receptor beta chains from one sample sequenced in a study of blood T cell repertoires in COVID-19. Sequenced by immunoSEQ multiplex PCR; TCRdb stores in-frame clones only, minus some. The sample shows approximately 350,000 clones, about 90% of them seen only once. The source material was PBMCs or T cells enriched from blood (not recorded which). The receptors shown here come from a woman aged 30 to 39 who had recovered from COVID-19.

The chain carries TRBV5-1 and TRBJ1-1, with D tentatively TRBD1 (5 bases). The germline CDR1 and CDR2 sequences are SGHRS and YFSETQ. The CDR3 covers 15 residues. V was pared by 1 base and J by 1 base, with 11 bases between. The CDR3 loop is CASSLIGAPNTEAFF. The CDR3, as DNA: TGCGCCAGCAGCTTGATTGGGGCGCCGAACACTGAAGCTTTCTTT.

This chain links TRBV4-1 with TRBJ1-2; 9 bases align to TRBD1. V dropped 3 bases and J dropped 8; count of bases not matched to a gene: 4. The CDR3 totals 13 residues. Germline V gives CDR1 MGHRA, CDR2 YSYEKL. The CDR3 DNA reads TGCGCCAGCAGCCAGGGACAGGGTACCGGCTACACCTTC. This translates into CASSQGQGTGYTF.

The rearrangement uses TRBV7-2 and TRBJ1-1, with 7 positions matching TRBD1. This CDR3 has 14 amino acids. Germline lookup yields CDR1 SGHTA and CDR2 FQGNSA. Trimming took 5 bases from V and 1 from J; bases not matched to a gene: 4. The CDR3 DNA follows: TGTGCCAGCAGCCCCGGGACAGCGAACACTGAAGCTTTCTTT. This codes for CASSPGTANTEAFF.

This sequence joins TRBV6-5 and TRBJ2-5; 8 bases line up with TRBD2. This CDR3 has 15 residues. J gave up 8 bases and V 2 bases, and 10 bases lay outside the gene matches. Looked up from germline, CDR1 is MNHEY and CDR2 is SVGAGI. CDR3 residues: CASSYTGGGPLTQYF. DNA of the CDR3: TGTGCCAGCAGTTACACCGGCGGGGGGCCCCTCACCCAGTACTTC.

The chain is built from TRBV5-5 and TRBJ2-2; D not certain. This CDR3 has 14 residues. Germline V gene data show CDR1 as SGHKS and CDR2 as YYEKEE (reference sequence). V was pared by 1 base and J by 4 bases, with 8 bases between. The CDR3 DNA is TGTGCCAGCAGCTTGTCACATGGCACCGGGGAGCTGTTTTTT. Protein product: CASSLSHGTGELFF.

V and J are TRBV15 and TRBJ2-3, with 13 bases fitting TRBD2. V lost 4 bases and J lost 2; bases outside the gene matches: 15. CDR1 is LNHNV, CDR2 YYDKDF, per germline (reference sequence). The CDR3 is 20 amino acids. CDR3 nucleotide sequence: TGTGCCACCAGCACTCTGACTACTAGCGGGAGGGCCTTCGACACAGATACGCAGTATTTT. Protein sequence: CATSTLTTSGRAFDTDTQYF.

V usage is TRBV9 and J usage is TRBJ2-1; 10 nucleotides align to TRBD1. CDR1 is SGDLS and CDR2 is YYNGEE in the germline V gene. V gave up 3 bases and J gave up 3 bases; unmatched junction bases: 3. This CDR3 has 15 residues. This CDR3 is CASSAGQGVYNEQFF. CDR3 DNA: TGTGCCAGCAGCGCCGGACAGGGGGTCTACAATGAGCAGTTCTTC.

Concerning this clone: Other DNA variants within this sample encode the same CDR3. The chain is built from TRBV7-2 and TRBJ2-3; 11 positions agree with TRBD2. The CDR3 runs to 16 residues. Trimming took 5 bases from V and 1 from J; bases not matched to a gene: 5. Germline-derived CDR1 and CDR2 are SGHTA and FQGNSA. CDR3 region: CASSPLAGGGTDTQYF. The CDR3 DNA reads TGTGCCAGCAGCCCATTAGCGGGAGGGGGCACAGATACGCAGTATTTT.

The chain employs TRBV5-8 and TRBJ1-2; D not resolved. Per germline, CDR1 SGHTS and CDR2 YDEGEE. The V end lost 1 base, the J end lost 8 bases, and 18 bases lay between the germline ends. The CDR3 is made up of 15 amino acids. The CDR3 protein is CASSLKWASAKGYTF. CDR3 nucleotides: TGTGCCAGCAGCTTGAAGTGGGCCTCAGCAAAGGGCTACACCTTC. Combining the CDR3 with reference TRBV5-8 and TRBJ1-2 gives the whole variable domain EAGVTQSPTHLIKTRGQQATLRCSPISGHTSVYWYQQALGLGLQFLLWYDEGEERNRGNFPPRFSGRQFPNYSSELNVNALELEDSALYLCASSLKWASAKGYTFGSGTRLTVV.

The rearrangement joins TRBV24-1 to TRBJ2-3, with no clear D. The CDR3 contains 15 residues. V was shortened by 4 bases and J by 1 base, with 11 bases between the two germline ends. In germline, CDR1 is KGHDR, CDR2 SFDVKD. This chain's CDR3 is CATSDGGRGTDTQYF. In nucleotides, the CDR3 is TGTGCCACCAGTGACGGTGGGCGCGGCACAGATACGCAGTATTTT.

Concerning this clone itself: Other DNA sequences in this specimen translate into the identical CDR3. This sequence joins TRBV28 and TRBJ2-7; TRBD1 is a possible D gene (5 bases). Between the trimmed V and J ends, which lost 4 bases and 3 bases, there was a span of 7 bases. Germline assignment: CDR1 MDHEN and CDR2 SYDVKM. The CDR3 spans 12 residues. The CDR3 nucleotides are TGTGCCAGCAGTTCCGACAGCTACGAGCAGTACTTC. The encoded protein is CASSSDSYEQYF.

This rearrangement joins TRBV6-5 to TRBJ2-1, with 11 bases lining up with TRBD1. The CDR3 has 15 amino acids. After removal of 6 bases from V and 5 bases from J, the junction contained 6 bases not matched to a gene. The germline V gene encodes CDR1 MNHEY and CDR2 SVGAGI. The CDR3 coding sequence is TGTGCCAGCAGGGCCGGGACAGGGGGACACAATGAGCAGTTCTTC. This sequence encodes CASRAGTGGHNEQFF.

This clone was counted only a few times. Distinct nucleotide sequences in the sample also encode this CDR3. This sequence joins TRBV5-1 and TRBJ1-5; D is possibly TRBD1 (6 bases). The CDR3 has 14 amino acids. Per the germline V gene, CDR1 is SGHRS and CDR2 is YFSETQ. V gave up 4 bases and J gave up 2 bases, with 10 bases separating them. CDR3 nucleotides: TGCGCCAGCAGCGAACAGGGTGGCAATCAGCCCCAGCATTTT. As protein: CASSEQGGNQPQHF.